This TCR beta chain emerged from a study of molecular identifiers for immune sequencing clone quantification. This clonotype was seen more than once but under ten times. Its target is unknown. The CDR3 totals 13 residues. The V end was cut by 8 bases, the J end by 0 bases, with 11 bases between. Germline lookup yields CDR1 MGHRA and CDR2 YSYEKL. RNA fractions of 10%, 30% or 50% and roughly 19,000 to 1,000,000 sorted cells were the source of naive CD8 libraries. Both previously described methods and listed TCR primers were employed to make bulk TCR libraries. One entry per CDR3 protein, called by TCRdb with MiXCR from the PCR reads. Among about 510,000 distinct CDR3 sequences listed, about a quarter were seen once. Study observations and caveats: Over 98% of effector molecules, yet under 1% of naive-cell molecules, were held by clones above 20 RNA copies. Underestimated sizes of highly expanded clones could result from identical TCR molecules that share a barcode.

The sequenced sample was naive CD8+ T cells from blood, with Jurkat cell RNA spiked in. Subset reported: FACS-sorted CD8+CD4-CCR7+CD45RA+ naive T cells. This receptor was identified in a human donor in good health. Some libraries in this study had Jurkat cell RNA spiked in. V and J are TRBV4-1 and TRBJ2-7; possible D gene TRBD1, 6 bases. In DNA form, the CDR3 reads TGCGCCAGCCGGGACACCGACTCCTACGAGCAGTACTTC. Its translation is CASRDTDSYEQYF.